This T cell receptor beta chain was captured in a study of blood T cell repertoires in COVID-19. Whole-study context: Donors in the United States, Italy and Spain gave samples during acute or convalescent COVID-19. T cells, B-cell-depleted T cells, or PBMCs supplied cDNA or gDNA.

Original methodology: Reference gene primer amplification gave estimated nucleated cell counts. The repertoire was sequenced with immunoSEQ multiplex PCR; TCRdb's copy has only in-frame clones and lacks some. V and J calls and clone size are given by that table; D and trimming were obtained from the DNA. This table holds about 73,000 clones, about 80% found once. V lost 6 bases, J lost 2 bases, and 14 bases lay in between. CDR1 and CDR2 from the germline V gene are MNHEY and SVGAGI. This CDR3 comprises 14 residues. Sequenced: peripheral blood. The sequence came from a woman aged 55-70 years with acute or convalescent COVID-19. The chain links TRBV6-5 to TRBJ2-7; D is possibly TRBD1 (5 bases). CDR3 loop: CASRRTGPTYEQYF. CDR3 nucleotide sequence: TGTGCCAGCAGGAGAACAGGTCCTACCTACGAGCAGTACTTC.